The text below deals with one TCR beta chain. The sample belongs to a study of blood T cell repertoires in COVID-19. At the level of the study: Sites in the United States, Italy and Spain provided acute and convalescent COVID-19 samples. PBMCs, B-cell-depleted T cells, or T cells provided the cDNA or gDNA that made up the material.

This CDR3 spans 13 amino acids. The V end lost 4 bases, the J end lost 5 bases, and 11 bases lay between the germline ends. Germline V gene data show CDR1 as SEHNR and CDR2 as FQNEAQ (reference sequence). Here immunoSEQ multiplex PCR was the method, and the copy in TCRdb shows in-frame clones only, minus some. The sample shows roughly 280,000 clones, 86% of them seen only once. J is TRBJ1-1 and V is TRBV7-9, with D perhaps matching TRBD1 (6 bases). The TCR originated in a man younger than 35 with active or convalescent COVID-19. Material for sequencing was peripheral blood. This CDR3 is CASSSQGNTEAFF. For the CDR3, the DNA is TGTGCCAGCAGCTCACAGGGAAATACTGAAGCTTTCTTT.